This T cell receptor beta chain comes out of a study of monozygotic twins with inflammatory bowel disease. Per the germline V gene, CDR1 is ENHRY and CDR2 is SYGVKD. The CDR3 length is 14 residues. TCRdb processed the 5' RACE reads again and assigns one entry to each CDR3 protein, with no DNA. Recorded for this sample: approximately 400,000 distinct CDR3 sequences. Sample: blood. The TCR was taken from a human donor with ulcerative colitis or Crohn's disease, or a healthy co-twin of an affected twin (not recorded which). J is TRBJ2-5 and V is TRBV10-3; TCRdb calls TRBD2, which cannot be checked without DNA. CDR3 amino acids: CAIGTGPSGETQYF.